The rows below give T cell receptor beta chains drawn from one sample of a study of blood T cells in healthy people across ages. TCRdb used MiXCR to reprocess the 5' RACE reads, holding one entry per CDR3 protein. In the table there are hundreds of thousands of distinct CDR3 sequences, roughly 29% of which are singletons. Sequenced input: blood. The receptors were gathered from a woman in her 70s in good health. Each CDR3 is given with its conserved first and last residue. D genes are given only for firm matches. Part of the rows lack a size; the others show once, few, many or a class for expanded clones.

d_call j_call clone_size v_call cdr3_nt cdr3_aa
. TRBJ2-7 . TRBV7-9 TGTGCCAGCAGCCGAACACAGGGCGACGAGCAGTACTTC CASSRTQGDEQYF
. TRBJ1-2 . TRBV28 TGTGCCAGCACCCGGTCGGGGTTGAGAGGCTACACCTTC CASTRSGLRGYTF
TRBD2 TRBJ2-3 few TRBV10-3 TGTGCCATCAGTGACCGGGAGGGAGGAGATACGCAGTATTTT CAISDREGGDTQYF
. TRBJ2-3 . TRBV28 TGTGCCAGCAGTCCCCAGGGAGCCACAGATACGCAGTATTTT CASSPQGATDTQYF
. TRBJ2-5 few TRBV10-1 TGCGCCAGCCTAGATCGGGGCGGGAAGACCCAGTACTTC CASLDRGGKTQYF
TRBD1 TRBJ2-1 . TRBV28 TGTGCCAGCAAGTCACCCGGACAGGGTGTTTTCTTC CASKSPGQGVFF
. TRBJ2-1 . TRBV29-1 TGCAGCGTCGCGCAGGGAAACCTCGGCAATGAGCAGTTCTTC CSVAQGNLGNEQFF
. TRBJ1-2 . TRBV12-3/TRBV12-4 TGTGCCAGCAGTGAACCGGGACCAACCAACTATGGCTACACCTTC CASSEPGPTNYGYTF
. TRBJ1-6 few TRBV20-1 TGCAGTGCTAGCCCGCAGGGGAATGGTTCACCCCTCCACTTT CSASPQGNGSPLHF
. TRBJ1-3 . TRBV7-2 TGTGCCAGCAGCTTAGTTGCACCGGGGAACACCATATATTTT CASSLVAPGNTIYF
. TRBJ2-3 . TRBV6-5 TGTGCCAGCAGTTACGGGGCAGGTTCTAGCACAGATACGCAGTATTTT CASSYGAGSSTDTQYF
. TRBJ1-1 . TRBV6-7 TGTGCCAGCAGTGCGATCCGGCAAGCTTTCTTT CASSAIRQAFF
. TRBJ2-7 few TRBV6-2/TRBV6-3 TGTGCCAGCAGCCTTGGAAGCGCCTACGAGCAGTACTTC CASSLGSAYEQYF
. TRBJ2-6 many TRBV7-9 TGTGCCAGCCTCCGCGGGGCATCCGCAAACTCTGGGGCCAACGTCCTGACTTTC CASLRGASANSGANVLTF
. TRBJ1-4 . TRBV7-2 TGTGCCAGCAGCTTAGAGCGATCCCCTAATGAAAAACTGTTTTTT CASSLERSPNEKLFF
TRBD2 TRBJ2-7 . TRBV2 TGTGCCAGCAGTGAAACTAGCGGGAGTGTATACGAGCAGTACTTC CASSETSGSVYEQYF
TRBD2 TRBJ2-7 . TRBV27 TGTGCCAGCAGTTCGGGACTAGCGGGGATCTACGAGCAGTACTTC CASSSGLAGIYEQYF
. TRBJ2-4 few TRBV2 TGTGCCAGCAGCGCAGGGGGGCCAACACCTATAGCCAAAAACATTCAGTACTTC CASSAGGPTPIAKNIQYF
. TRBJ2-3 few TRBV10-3 TGTGCCATCAGTGATCCAGGCGAGGGTCCAGATACGCAGTATTTT CAISDPGEGPDTQYF
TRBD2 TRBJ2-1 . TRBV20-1 TGCAGTGCCCTAGGACTAGCGGGAGGGCCTGGGGGCTACAATGAGCAGTTCTTC CSALGLAGGPGGYNEQFF
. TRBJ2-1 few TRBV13 TGTGCCAGCAGCTGGGCTGACAATGAGCAGTTCTTC CASSWADNEQFF
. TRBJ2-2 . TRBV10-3 TGTGCCATCAGGGGACGAGAAAACACCGGGGAGCTGTTTTTT CAIRGRENTGELFF
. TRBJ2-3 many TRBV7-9 TGTGCCAGCAGCCGAGGAGGAACCACAGATACGCAGTATTTT CASSRGGTTDTQYF
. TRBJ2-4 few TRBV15 TGTGCCACCAGCAGGACAGGAACGGGGGCCAAAAACATTCAGTACTTC CATSRTGTGAKNIQYF
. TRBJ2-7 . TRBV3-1 TGTGCCAGCAGCCCCACCGGTCCCTCCTACGAGCAGTACTTC CASSPTGPSYEQYF
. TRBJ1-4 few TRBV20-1 TGCAGTGCTAGAGATTTGGTCTTGAATACTAATGAAAAACTGTTTTTT CSARDLVLNTNEKLFF
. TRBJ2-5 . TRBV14 TGTGCCAGCAGCCAACCAAACGCGCCGACCCACAAAGAGACCCAGTACTTC CASSQPNAPTHKETQYF
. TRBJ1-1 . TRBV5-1 TGCGCCAGCAGCTTGGCAACACCCGGGGGCGAAGCTTTCTTT CASSLATPGGEAFF
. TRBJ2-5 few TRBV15 TGTGCCACCAGCAGAGATGAGGGTGGGCCAGAGACCCAGTACTTC CATSRDEGGPETQYF
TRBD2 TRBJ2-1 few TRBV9 TGTGCCAGCAGCGGCGGGACTAGCGGGGCCAATGAGCAGTTCTTC CASSGGTSGANEQFF
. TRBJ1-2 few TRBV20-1 TGCAGTGTAAGACAGACCTCCTATGGCTACACCTTC CSVRQTSYGYTF
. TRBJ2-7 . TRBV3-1 TGTGCCAGCAGCCAATTCATGGTTACCTACGAGCAGTACTTC CASSQFMVTYEQYF
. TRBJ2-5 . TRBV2 TGTGCCAGCAGTGATTGGGGGAAGGAGGCCCAGTACTTC CASSDWGKEAQYF
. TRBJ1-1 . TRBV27 TGTGCCAGCAGGCGGGGGCTGACTGAAGCTTTCTTT CASRRGLTEAFF
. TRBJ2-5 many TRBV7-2 TGTGCCAGCAGCTTGGCTAGTGTAAAAGAGACCCAGTACTTC CASSLASVKETQYF
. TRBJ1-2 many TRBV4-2 TGTGCCAGCAGCCAAACGGACCTAGGGGGTGGCTACACCTTC CASSQTDLGGGYTF
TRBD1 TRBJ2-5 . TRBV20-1 TGCAGTGCCCGTGGACAGGGTCGCGAGACCCAGTACTTC CSARGQGRETQYF
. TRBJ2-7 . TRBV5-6 TGTGCCAGCAGCTTGTCTCCCAGAATACACGAGCAGTACTTC CASSLSPRIHEQYF
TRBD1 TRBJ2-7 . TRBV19 TGTGCCAGTAGTATACGGGACAGGGGCGAGCAGTACTTC CASSIRDRGEQYF
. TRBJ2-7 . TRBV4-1 TGCGCCAGCAGCCAAGGAGAGAATAGAAACGAGCAGTACTTC CASSQGENRNEQYF
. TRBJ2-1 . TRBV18 TGTGCCAGCTCACCTGGCACGGATGAGCAGTTCTTC CASSPGTDEQFF
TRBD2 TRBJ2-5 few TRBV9 TGTGCCAGCAGCGTAGGGGGGCGGACTAGCGGCCAAGAGACCCAGTACTTC CASSVGGRTSGQETQYF
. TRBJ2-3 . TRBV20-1 TGCAGTGCTAGAGATTTACGGGAGCCTGAGGCGGATACGCAGTATTTT CSARDLREPEADTQYF
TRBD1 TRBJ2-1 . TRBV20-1 TGCAGTGCCAGGGACAGGAGGCACAATGAGCAGTTCTTC CSARDRRHNEQFF
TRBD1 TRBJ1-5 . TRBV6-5 TGTGCCAGCAGCCCTGACAGGGTCAGGGAGCCCCAGCATTTT CASSPDRVREPQHF
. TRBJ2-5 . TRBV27 TGTGCCAGCAGCTCAAACGACGCGGGCAAAGAGACCCAGTACTTC CASSSNDAGKETQYF
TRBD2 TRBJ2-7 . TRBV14 TGTGCCAGCAGCTCGAAACTAGCGGGAGTAGCCTACGAGCAGTACTTC CASSSKLAGVAYEQYF
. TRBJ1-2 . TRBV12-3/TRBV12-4 TGTGCCAGCACTGTAACCCCACAGGTCCCTGGCTACACCTTC CASTVTPQVPGYTF
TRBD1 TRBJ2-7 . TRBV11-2 TGTGCCAGCAGCTTGGGGACGGGACAGGGGTACGAGCAGTACTTC CASSLGTGQGYEQYF
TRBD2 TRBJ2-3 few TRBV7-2 TGTGCCAGCCGACTAGCGGGAGTCCTGGTAGATACGCAGTATTTT CASRLAGVLVDTQYF
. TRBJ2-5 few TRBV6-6 TGTGCCAGCGCCTCCGGGACCTTCCAAGAGACCCAGTACTTC CASASGTFQETQYF
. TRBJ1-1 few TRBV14 TGTGCCAGCAGCCAAGATCCGGGGATTGGCACTGAAGCTTTCTTT CASSQDPGIGTEAFF
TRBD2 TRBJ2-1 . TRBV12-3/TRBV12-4 TGTGCCAGCAACCCGGGACTAGCTTCCGATGAGCAGTTCTTC CASNPGLASDEQFF
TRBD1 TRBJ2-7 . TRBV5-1 TGCGCCAGCAGCCTACAGGGGACGGCCTACGAGCAGTACTTC CASSLQGTAYEQYF
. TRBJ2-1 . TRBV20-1 TGCAGTCTAATACAGGGCTCCTACAATGAGCAGTTCTTC CSLIQGSYNEQFF
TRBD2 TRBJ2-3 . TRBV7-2 TGTGCCAGCAGCTCTAGCGGGAGGACCACAGATACGCAGTATTTT CASSSSGRTTDTQYF
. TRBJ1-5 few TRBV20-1 TGCAGTGCAATACCGGGGGGCTATAGCAATCAGCCCCAGCATTTT CSAIPGGYSNQPQHF
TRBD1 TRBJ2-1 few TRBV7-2 TGTGCCAGCAGCTCCGGGACAGGGGACTACAATGAGCAGTTCTTC CASSSGTGDYNEQFF